One sample yielded the 16 T cell receptor beta chains listed below, sequenced in a study of shared clonotypes between healthy human individuals. The data were produced by immunoSEQ multiplex PCR, yet TCRdb's version contains in-frame clones alone and is incomplete. The sample lists a few million clones; 92% were seen once. What was sequenced was naive CD4+ T cells from PBMCs. Subset defined: CD45RA+ positively selected. Receptors were obtained from a man aged 18-30 years in good health. Some clones in this sample may be carry-over from other donors' samples.

The chain uses TRBV4-3 and TRBJ1-1, with D maybe TRBD1 (6 bases). V was trimmed by 4 bases and J by 3 bases, leaving 12 bases between them. CDR1 is LGHNA, CDR2 YSLEER, per germline. The CDR3 contains 14 residues. CDR3: CASSRGGADTEAFF. DNA of the CDR3: TGCGCCAGCAGCCGTGGGGGCGCGGACACTGAAGCTTTCTTT.

J is TRBJ2-3 and V is TRBV6-5, with a tentative D call TRBD2 (6 bases). Trimming shortened V by 0 bases and J by 5 bases, and 15 bases separated the two germline ends. This CDR3 comprises 16 residues. Per germline, CDR1 MNHEY and CDR2 SVGAGI. The CDR3 protein is CASSYSRGPGGDTQYF. The CDR3 DNA is TGTGCCAGCAGTTACTCGAGAGGTCCCGGGGGAGATACGCAGTATTTT.

Comment on this clone: This specimen includes other DNA sequences encoding the same CDR3. The chain employs TRBV19 and TRBJ2-5; D is uncertain. Trimming left V 4 bases short and J 3 bases short, with 3 bases between. The CDR3 contains 11 residues. CDR1 and CDR2 from the germline V gene are LNHDA and SQIVND (reference sequence). CDR3 DNA sequence: TGTGCCAGTAGTAAGGAAGAGACCCAGTACTTC. Amino acid sequence: CASSKEETQYF. Using reference TRBV19 and TRBJ2-5 for the parts outside the CDR3, the full variable domain is DGGITQSPKYLFRKEGQNVTLSCEQNLNHDAMYWYRQDPGQGLRLIYYSQIVNDFQKGDIAEGYSVSREKKESFPLTVTSAQKNPTAFYLCASSKEETQYFGPGTRLLVL.

This chain links TRBV28 with TRBJ1-2; 7 bases are shared with TRBD1. The CDR3 spans 15 residues. The V gene end was trimmed by 4 bases and the J gene end by 4 bases; junction bases not matched to a gene: 9. CDR1 and CDR2 from the germline V gene are MDHEN and SYDVKM. The CDR3 loop reads CASSSAGTDRYGYTF. The CDR3 nucleotides read TGTGCCAGCAGTTCAGCCGGGACAGATCGCTATGGCTACACCTTC.

The J gene is TRBJ1-2, the V gene TRBV6-1; possibly TRBD1 for D (6 bases). Germline values: CDR1 MNHNS, CDR2 SASEGT. Trimming pared 6 bases from V and 6 bases from J, leaving 8 bases between. The CDR3 totals 11 residues. The CDR3, as DNA: TGTGCCAGCAGGAGGGACAATGGCTACACCTTC. Its protein is CASRRDNGYTF.

CDR3 amino acids: CASSPPAPGEQYF. The CDR3 nucleotides read TGTGCCAGCAGTCCGCCCGCTCCAGGGGAGCAGTACTTC. The chain is built from TRBV28 and TRBJ2-7, with a weak D call TRBD1 (5 bases). The CDR3 runs to 13 residues. The germline V gene encodes CDR1 MDHEN and CDR2 SYDVKM. Trimming stripped 5 bases from V and 7 bases from J, with 15 bases between.

As regards this clone: Other DNA sequences in the sample encode the same CDR3. The genes are TRBV5-1 and TRBJ1-4, with D possibly TRBD1 on 5 matching bases. Deletions cut 2 bases from V and 3 bases from J, with 8 bases between. Germline V CDR1 and CDR2: SGHRS, YFSETQ. The CDR3 runs to 14 residues. In DNA, the CDR3 is TGCGCCAGCAGCTTTGGACAACCTAATGAAAAACTGTTTTTT. It encodes CASSFGQPNEKLFF.

This clone appeared once. The chain combines TRBV6-5 with TRBJ1-1, with D possibly TRBD1 on 6 matching bases. V lost 4 bases to trimming and J lost 8 bases, with 11 bases between them. Looked up from germline, CDR1 is MNHEY and CDR2 is SVGAGI. This CDR3 contains 12 residues. The CDR3 protein is CASSSGALEAFF. The CDR3 DNA follows: TGTGCCAGCAGTTCGGGGGCCTTAGAAGCTTTCTTT.

This clone occurred once. The gene calls are TRBV14 and TRBJ2-3; 9 nucleotides line up with TRBD2. CDR3 length: 19 amino acids. In germline, CDR1 is SGHDN, CDR2 FVKESK. Unmatched junction bases numbered 14, after V lost 2 bases and J lost 2 bases. The CDR3 region has the DNA TGTGCCAGCAGCCAATCCGTAACAGGGACTAGCAGATTCACAGATACGCAGTATTTT. As protein: CASSQSVTGTSRFTDTQYF.

Turning to this clone: A junction boundary mismatches the germline segment, possibly from a read error. The rearrangement joins TRBV18 to TRBJ2-1, with TRBD1 matching over 9 bases. Germline CDR1 and CDR2: KGHSH and LQKENI. The CDR3 spans 15 residues. DNA of the CDR3: TGTGCCAGCTCGCCACAGGGGGCTGACTACAATGAGCAGTTCTTC. Residues: CASSPQGADYNEQFF.

This clone has a single count. V gene TRBV6-1 combines with J gene TRBJ2-5; 9 bases are shared with TRBD2. The DNA end is more similar to TRBJ2-7, so the J call may be wrong. The length of the CDR3 is 16 residues. Germline V gene lookup returns CDR1 MNHNS and CDR2 SASEGT. CDR3 sequence: CASSEWTSAYSYEQYF. For the CDR3, the DNA is TGTGCCAGCAGTGAATGGACTAGCGCATACTCCTACGAGCAGTACTTC.

With respect to this clone: Other nucleotide sequences from this sample produce the same CDR3. The chain recombines TRBV6-1 with TRBJ1-1; D may be TRBD1 (5 bases). CDR3 size: 13 residues. From germline, CDR1 is MNHNS and CDR2 SASEGT. V was trimmed by 2 bases and J by 4 bases, leaving 8 bases between them. The CDR3 nucleotides read TGTGCCAGCAGTGAACTGGGGGGCACTGAAGCTTTCTTT. This codes for CASSELGGTEAFF.

The chain recombines TRBV5-1 with TRBJ2-7; 8 bases are shared with TRBD2. The junction had 12 bases not matched to a gene; V was cut back by 4 bases and J by 0 bases. The CDR3 spans 17 residues. The germline gives CDR1 SGHRS, CDR2 YFSETQ. The CDR3 here is CASSPASGSSFSYEQYF. The DNA of the CDR3 is TGCGCCAGCAGCCCTGCCAGCGGGAGTTCCTTCTCCTACGAGCAGTACTTC.

The chain joins TRBV19 to TRBJ1-1, with D possibly being TRBD1 (5 bases). The ends were cut back, 4 bases at V and 0 bases at J, with 12 bases in the middle. There are 15 residues in the CDR3. The germline V gene encodes CDR1 LNHDA and CDR2 SQIVND (reference sequence). The CDR3 DNA sequence: TGTGCCAGTAGTAGACAGACAAGGGTGAACACTGAAGCTTTCTTT. It translates to CASSRQTRVNTEAFF.

Concerning this clone: Different DNA sequences within this sample yield the same CDR3. The chain has TRBV19 and TRBJ2-1; no clear D. Trimming cost V 3 bases and J 6 bases, with 9 bases left between them. This CDR3 comprises 13 residues. Germline V gene lookup returns CDR1 LNHDA and CDR2 SQIVND (reference sequence). This CDR3 reads CASSIGRVNEQFF. The CDR3 nucleotides are TGTGCCAGTAGTATCGGAAGGGTCAATGAGCAGTTCTTC.

The rearrangement links TRBV5-6 to TRBJ1-4; D unclear. The V gene lost 3 bases and the J gene lost 7 bases, with 13 bases spanning the gap. Germline loops: CDR1 SGHDT, CDR2 YYEEEE. The CDR3 is 14 residues long. CDR3 sequence: CASSSVRDGEKLFF. The CDR3 nucleotides are TGTGCCAGCAGCTCGGTGAGGGATGGTGAAAAACTGTTTTTT.